This TCR beta chain stems from a study of coeliac disease. The CDR3 contains 15 residues. V lost 7 bases to trimming and J lost 0 bases; unmatched junction nucleotides: 5. CDR1 is MNHEY and CDR2 is SVGAGI in the germline V gene. Profiling relied on immunoSEQ multiplex PCR, and the TCRdb table lists in-frame clones only, not all of them. Altogether more than 3,000 clones are present, 55% to 65% being singletons, with the ten largest covering roughly a sixth. The sequenced material came from lymphocytes from the gut lamina propria. The chain combines TRBV6-5 with TRBJ2-2; the match to TRBD1 covers 7 bases. This clonotype originated in a woman aged 45-60 years without celiac disease. CDR3 residues: CASTRDRANTGELFF. The CDR3, as DNA: TGTGCCAGCACCCGAGACAGGGCGAACACCGGGGAGCTGTTTTTT.